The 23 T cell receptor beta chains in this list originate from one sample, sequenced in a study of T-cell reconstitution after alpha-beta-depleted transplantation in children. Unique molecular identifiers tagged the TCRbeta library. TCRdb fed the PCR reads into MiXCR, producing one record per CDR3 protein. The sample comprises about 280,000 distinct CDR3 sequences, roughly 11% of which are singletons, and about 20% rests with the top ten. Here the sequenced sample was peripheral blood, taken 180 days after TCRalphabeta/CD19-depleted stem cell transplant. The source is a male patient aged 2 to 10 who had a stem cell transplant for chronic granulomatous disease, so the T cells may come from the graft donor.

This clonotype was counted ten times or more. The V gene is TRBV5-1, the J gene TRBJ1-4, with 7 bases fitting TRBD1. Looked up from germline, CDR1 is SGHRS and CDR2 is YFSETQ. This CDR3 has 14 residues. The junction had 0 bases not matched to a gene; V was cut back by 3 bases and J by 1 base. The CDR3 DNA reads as TGCGCCAGCAGCTACAGGGGAACTAATGAAAAACTGTTTTTT. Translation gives CASSYRGTNEKLFF. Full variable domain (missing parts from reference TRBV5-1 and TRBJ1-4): KAGVTQTPRYLIKTRGQQVTLSCSPISGHRSVSWYQQTPGQGLQFLFEYFSETQRNKGNFPGRFSGRQFSNSRSEMNVSTLELGDSALYLCASSYRGTNEKLFFGSGTQLSVL.

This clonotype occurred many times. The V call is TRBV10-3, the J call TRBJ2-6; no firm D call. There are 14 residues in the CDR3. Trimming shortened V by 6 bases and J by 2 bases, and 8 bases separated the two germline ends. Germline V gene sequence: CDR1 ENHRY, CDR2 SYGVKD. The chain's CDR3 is CAISAFAGANVLTF. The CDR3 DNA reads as TGTGCCATCAGCGCCTTTGCTGGGGCCAACGTCCTGACTTTC.

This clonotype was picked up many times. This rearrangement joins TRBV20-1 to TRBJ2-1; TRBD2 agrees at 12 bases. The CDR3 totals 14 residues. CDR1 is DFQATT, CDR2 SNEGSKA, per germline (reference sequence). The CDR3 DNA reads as TGCACTACGACTAGCGGGAGTGGTTACAATGAGCAGTTCTTC. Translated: CTTTSGSGYNEQFF.

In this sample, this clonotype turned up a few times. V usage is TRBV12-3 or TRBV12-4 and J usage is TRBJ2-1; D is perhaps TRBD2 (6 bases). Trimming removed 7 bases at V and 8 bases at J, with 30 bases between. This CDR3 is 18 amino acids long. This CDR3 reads CASTFGFAGLPRRDEQFF. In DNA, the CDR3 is TGTGCCAGCACCTTCGGATTCGCGGGACTGCCCCGTCGGGATGAGCAGTTCTTC.

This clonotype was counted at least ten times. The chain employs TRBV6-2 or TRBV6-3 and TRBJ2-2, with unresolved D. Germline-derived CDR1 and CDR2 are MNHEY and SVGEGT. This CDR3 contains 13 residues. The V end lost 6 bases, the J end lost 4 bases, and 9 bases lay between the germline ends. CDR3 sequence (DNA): TGTGCCAGCAGCCATGTTGTCACCGGGGAGCTGTTTTTT. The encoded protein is CASSHVVTGELFF.

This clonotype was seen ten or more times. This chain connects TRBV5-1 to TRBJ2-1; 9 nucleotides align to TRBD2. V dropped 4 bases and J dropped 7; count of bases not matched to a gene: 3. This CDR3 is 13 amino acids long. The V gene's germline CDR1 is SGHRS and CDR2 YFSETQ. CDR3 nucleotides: TGCGCCAGCAGCAGGACTAGCGCAAATGAGCAGTTCTTC. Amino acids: CASSRTSANEQFF.

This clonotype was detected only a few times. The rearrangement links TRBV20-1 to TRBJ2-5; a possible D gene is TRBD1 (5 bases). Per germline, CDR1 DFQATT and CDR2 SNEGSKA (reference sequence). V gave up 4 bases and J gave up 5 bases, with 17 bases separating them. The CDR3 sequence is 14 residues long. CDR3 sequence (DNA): TGCAGTGCTACCGCACCTCTAGGGGCCGAGACCCAGTACTTC. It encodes CSATAPLGAETQYF.

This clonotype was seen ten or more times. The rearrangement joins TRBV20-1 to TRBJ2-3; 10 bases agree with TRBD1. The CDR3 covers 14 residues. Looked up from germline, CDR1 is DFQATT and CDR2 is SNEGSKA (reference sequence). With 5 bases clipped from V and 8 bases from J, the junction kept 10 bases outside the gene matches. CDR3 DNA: TGCAGTGCTCGCAAGACAGGGGGCGGGGGTACGCAGTATTTT. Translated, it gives CSARKTGGGGTQYF.

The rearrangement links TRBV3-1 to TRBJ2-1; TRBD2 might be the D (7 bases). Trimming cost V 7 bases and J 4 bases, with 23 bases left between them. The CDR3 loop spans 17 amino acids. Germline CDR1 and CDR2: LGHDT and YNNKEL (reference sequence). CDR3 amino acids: CASTKDVRRGQYNEQFF. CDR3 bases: TGTGCCAGCACCAAGGATGTGCGGCGGGGGCAGTACAATGAGCAGTTCTTC.

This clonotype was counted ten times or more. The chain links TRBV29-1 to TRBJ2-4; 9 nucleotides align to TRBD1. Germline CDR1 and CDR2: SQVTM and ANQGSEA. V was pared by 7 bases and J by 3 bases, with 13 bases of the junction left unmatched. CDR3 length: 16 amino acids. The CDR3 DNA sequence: TGCAGCGCCGCCGATCGGACAGGGGCTCTCAAAAACATTCAGTACTTC. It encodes CSAADRTGALKNIQYF. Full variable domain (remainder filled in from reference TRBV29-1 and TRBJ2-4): SAVISQKPSRDICQRGTSLTIQCQVDSQVTMMFWYRQQPGQSLTLIATANQGSEATYESGFVIDKFPISRPNLTFSTLTVSNMSPEDSSIYLCSAADRTGALKNIQYFGAGTRLSVL.

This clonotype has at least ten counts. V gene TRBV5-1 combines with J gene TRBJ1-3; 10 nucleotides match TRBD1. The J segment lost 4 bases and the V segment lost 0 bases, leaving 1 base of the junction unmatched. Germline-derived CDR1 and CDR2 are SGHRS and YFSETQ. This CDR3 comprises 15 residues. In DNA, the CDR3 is TGCGCCAGCAGCTTGGTGACAGGGGGCGGAAACACCATATATTTT. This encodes CASSLVTGGGNTIYF.

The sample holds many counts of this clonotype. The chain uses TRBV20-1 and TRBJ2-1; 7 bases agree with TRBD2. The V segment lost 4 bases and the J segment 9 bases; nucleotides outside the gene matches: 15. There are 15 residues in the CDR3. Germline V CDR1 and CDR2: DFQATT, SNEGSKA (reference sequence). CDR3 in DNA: TGCAGTGCTACATCCCCTAGCGGCCTCTTTAGTGAGCAGTTCTTC. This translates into CSATSPSGLFSEQFF.

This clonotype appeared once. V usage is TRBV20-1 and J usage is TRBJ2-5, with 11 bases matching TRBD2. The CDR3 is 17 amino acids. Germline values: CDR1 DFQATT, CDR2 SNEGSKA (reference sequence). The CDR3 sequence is CSMGGDLLAGGQDAQYF. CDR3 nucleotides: TGCAGCATGGGTGGGGATTTGCTAGCGGGAGGTCAAGACGCCCAGTACTTC.

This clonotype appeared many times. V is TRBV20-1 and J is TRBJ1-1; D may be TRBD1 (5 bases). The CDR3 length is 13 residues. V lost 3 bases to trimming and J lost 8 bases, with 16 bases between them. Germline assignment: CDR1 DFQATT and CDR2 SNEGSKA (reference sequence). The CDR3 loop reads CSASADRIGEAFF. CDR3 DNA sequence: TGCAGTGCTAGCGCCGACAGAATCGGGGAAGCTTTCTTT.

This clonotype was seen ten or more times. The CDR3: CSASGRVEDTQYF. The CDR3 DNA is TGCAGCGCTAGCGGGAGGGTCGAAGATACGCAGTATTTT. The genes are TRBV29-1 and TRBJ2-3, with 12 bases that match TRBD2. CDR3 length equals 13 residues. Germline CDR1 SQVTM, CDR2 ANQGSEA. After removal of 7 bases from V and 5 bases from J, the junction contained 4 bases not matched to a gene.

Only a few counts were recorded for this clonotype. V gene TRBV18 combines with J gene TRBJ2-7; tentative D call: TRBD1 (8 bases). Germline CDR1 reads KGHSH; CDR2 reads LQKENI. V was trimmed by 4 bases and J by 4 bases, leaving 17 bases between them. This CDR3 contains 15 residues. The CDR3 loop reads CASSLNGQGLYEQYF. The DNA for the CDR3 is TGTGCCAGCTCACTCAACGGACAGGGACTATACGAGCAGTACTTC.

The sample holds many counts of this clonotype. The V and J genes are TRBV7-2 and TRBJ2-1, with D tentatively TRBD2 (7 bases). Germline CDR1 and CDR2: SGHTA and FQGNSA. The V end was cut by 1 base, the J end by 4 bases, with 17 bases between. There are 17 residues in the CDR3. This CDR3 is CASSLGAGRGAYNEQFF. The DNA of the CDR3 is TGTGCCAGCAGCTTAGGAGCTGGTCGGGGGGCTTACAATGAGCAGTTCTTC.

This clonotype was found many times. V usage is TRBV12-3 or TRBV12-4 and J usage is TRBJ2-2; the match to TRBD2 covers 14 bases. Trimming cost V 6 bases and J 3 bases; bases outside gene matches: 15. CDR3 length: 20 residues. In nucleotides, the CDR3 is TGTGCCAGCAGCCACCTATTAGGGACTAGCGGGAGTGGGGACACCGGGGAGCTGTTTTTT. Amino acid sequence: CASSHLLGTSGSGDTGELFF.

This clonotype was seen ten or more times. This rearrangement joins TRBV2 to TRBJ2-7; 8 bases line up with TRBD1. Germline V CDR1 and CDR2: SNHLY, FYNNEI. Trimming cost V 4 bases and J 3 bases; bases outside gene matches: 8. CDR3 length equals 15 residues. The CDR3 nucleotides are TGTGCCAGCAGTGCAGGTCAGGGGGCGATCTACGAGCAGTACTTC. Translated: CASSAGQGAIYEQYF.

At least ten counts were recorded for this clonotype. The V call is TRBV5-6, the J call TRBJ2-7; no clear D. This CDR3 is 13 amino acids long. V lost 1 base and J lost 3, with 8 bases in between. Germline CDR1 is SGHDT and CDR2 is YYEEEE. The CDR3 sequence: CASSLHLRYEQYF. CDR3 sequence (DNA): TGTGCCAGCAGCTTGCACCTCCGCTACGAGCAGTACTTC.

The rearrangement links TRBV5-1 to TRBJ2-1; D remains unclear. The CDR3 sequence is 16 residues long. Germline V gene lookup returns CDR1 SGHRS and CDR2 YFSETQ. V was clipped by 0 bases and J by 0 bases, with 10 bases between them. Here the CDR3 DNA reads TGCGCCAGCAGCTTGGTTTCTGGATACTCCTACAATGAGCAGTTCTTC. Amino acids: CASSLVSGYSYNEQFF.

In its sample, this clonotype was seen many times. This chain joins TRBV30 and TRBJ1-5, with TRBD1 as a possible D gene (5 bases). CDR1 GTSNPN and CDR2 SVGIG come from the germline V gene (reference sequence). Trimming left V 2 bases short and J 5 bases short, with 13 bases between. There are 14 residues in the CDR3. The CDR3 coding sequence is TGTGCCTGGAGTACGACAGTATTCGATCAGCCCCAGCATTTT. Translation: CAWSTTVFDQPQHF.

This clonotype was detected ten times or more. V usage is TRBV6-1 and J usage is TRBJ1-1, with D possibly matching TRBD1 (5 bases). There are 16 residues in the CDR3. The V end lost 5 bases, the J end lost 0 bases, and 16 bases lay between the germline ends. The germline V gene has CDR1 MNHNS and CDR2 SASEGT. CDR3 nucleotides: TGTGCCAGCAGTCCGGGGGAATTAATGGTGAACACTGAAGCTTTCTTT. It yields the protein CASSPGELMVNTEAFF.